This passage covers 8 T cell receptor beta chains from one sample sequenced in a study of T cells expressing NK-cell markers. For each CDR3 protein, TCRdb gives one entry from its re-call of the 5' RACE reads, without DNA. This repertoire includes 400,000 to 550,000 distinct CDR3 sequences. The source material was blood T cells: a sorted CD56 or NKG2C T cell subset, CD4+ or CD8+ T cells, or bulk PBMC T cells (not recorded which). Source of these receptors: a woman between 18 and 75 years old in good health.

The chain uses TRBV4-3 and TRBJ2-5; the TRBD2 assignment by TCRdb is unverifiable without DNA. CDR3 length: 15 residues. Germline V gives CDR1 LGHNA, CDR2 YSLEER. CDR3 residues: CASSQASGAGETQYF.

The V and J genes are TRBV28 and TRBJ2-7; TCRdb designates TRBD1, a call that cannot be tested without DNA. Germline CDR1 reads MDHEN; CDR2 reads SYDVKM. This CDR3 is built from 15 residues. The CDR3 here is CASSSPGTLSYEQYF.

The V gene is TRBV29-1, the J gene TRBJ2-5. Germline CDR1 SQVTM, CDR2 ANQGSEA. This CDR3 has 11 residues. CDR3 loop: CSVAQAETQYF.

CDR3 sequence reads: CASRRPGQMNTEAFF. This chain connects TRBV19 to TRBJ1-1; TCRdb calls TRBD1, which cannot be checked without DNA. The CDR3 consists of 15 residues. Germline V gene sequence: CDR1 LNHDA, CDR2 SQIVND (reference sequence). Filled out from reference TRBV19 and TRBJ1-1, the complete variable domain reads DGGITQSPKYLFRKEGQNVTLSCEQNLNHDAMYWYRQDPGQGLRLIYYSQIVNDFQKGDIAEGYSVSREKKESFPLTVTSAQKNPTAFYLCASRRPGQMNTEAFFGQGTRLTVV.

V is TRBV11-1 and J is TRBJ1-1; the TRBD1 assignment by TCRdb is unverifiable without DNA. CDR1 and CDR2 from the germline V gene are SGHAT and FQDESV (reference sequence). This CDR3 region has 16 residues. CDR3 residues: CASSLWGPNGNTEAFF.

The chain joins TRBV11-2 to TRBJ1-2. Germline V gene sequence: CDR1 SGHAT, CDR2 FQNNGV. The CDR3 is 13 amino acids. The CDR3 protein is CASTSGLDYGYTF.

The chain recombines TRBV7-6 with TRBJ2-5; TCRdb's D call, TRBD1, is unchecked because there is no DNA. Looked up from germline, CDR1 is SGHVS and CDR2 is FNYEAQ. The CDR3 runs 18 residues. This chain's CDR3 is CASSSPSGGGRIQETQYF. Drawing the rest from reference TRBV7-6 and TRBJ2-5, the complete variable domain is GAGVSQSPRYKVTKRGQDVALRCDPISGHVSLYWYRQALGQGPEFLTYFNYEAQQDKSGLPNDRFSAERPEGSISTLTIQRTEQRDSAMYRCASSSPSGGGRIQETQYFGPGTRLLVL.

The CDR3 spells CSVGGLKNYGYTF. The chain combines TRBV29-1 with TRBJ1-2. The CDR3 loop spans 13 amino acids. In germline, CDR1 is SQVTM, CDR2 ANQGSEA. Looking up the rest from reference TRBV29-1 and TRBJ1-2 gives the full variable domain: SAVISQKPSRDICQRGTSLTIQCQVDSQVTMMFWYRQQPGQSLTLIATANQGSEATYESGFVIDKFPISRPNLTFSTLTVSNMSPEDSSIYLCSVGGLKNYGYTFGSGTRLTVV.